A single sample gave rise to the 15 T cell receptor beta chains below, sequenced in a study of T cell responses to AZD1222 COVID-19 vaccine. Clones were sequenced by immunoSEQ multiplex PCR, and TCRdb holds only the in-frame ones, with some missing. This sample has about 150,000 clones, with roughly 90% found just once. Material: peripheral blood, obtained on day 0 of MenACWY control vaccination. Receptors originate from an adult in good health.

The chain uses TRBV19 and TRBJ2-6; D is unresolved. The CDR3 sequence is 16 residues long. Germline V lookup: CDR1 LNHDA, CDR2 SQIVND (reference sequence). Trimming pared 6 bases from V and 3 bases from J, leaving 15 bases between. The CDR3, as DNA: TGTGCCAGTAGCTCCGACGCCGCCGGTGGGGCCAACGTCCTGACTTTC. It specifies CASSSDAAGGANVLTF.

V usage is TRBV10-2 and J usage is TRBJ1-6; 7 bases are shared with TRBD1. The CDR3 runs 15 residues. V trimming: 5 bases; J trimming: 7 bases; junction bases outside the gene matches: 8. Germline CDR1 reads WSHSY; CDR2 reads SAAADI. CDR3 region: CASSHRQGRNSPLHF. DNA for the CDR3: TGCGCCAGCAGTCATCGACAGGGAAGAAATTCACCCCTCCACTTT.

The rearrangement links TRBV3-1 (or the pseudogene TRBV3-2) to TRBJ1-2, with 10 bases identical to TRBD1. CDR3 length equals 15 residues. The V segment lost 4 bases and the J segment 3 bases; nucleotides outside the gene matches: 5. Germline values: CDR1 LGHDT, CDR2 YNNKEL (reference sequence). CDR3: CASSLRDRGDYGYTF. CDR3 nucleotide sequence: TGTGCCAGCAGCCTCCGGGACAGGGGTGACTATGGCTACACCTTC.

This clone has more than one count but fewer than ten. The V call is TRBV19, the J call TRBJ2-7; the D gene is possibly TRBD2 (6 bases). This CDR3 is built from 15 residues. The V end lost 4 bases, the J end lost 3 bases, and 16 bases lay between the germline ends. Germline V gene sequence: CDR1 LNHDA, CDR2 SQIVND (reference sequence). The CDR3: CASSSFGGYIYEQYF. The CDR3, as DNA: TGTGCCAGTAGTAGTTTTGGAGGGTATATCTACGAGCAGTACTTC.

The chain has TRBV5-1 and TRBJ1-2; no clear D. V shed 4 bases and J shed 4 bases, with 8 bases lying between them. Germline V CDR1 and CDR2: SGHRS, YFSETQ. The CDR3 covers 12 residues. CDR3 sequence reads: CASSPQSYGYTF. The CDR3 DNA sequence: TGCGCCAGCAGCCCCCAGAGCTATGGCTACACCTTC.

This chain joins TRBV5-5 and TRBJ2-2; 7 nucleotides align to TRBD1. CDR1 and CDR2 from the germline V gene are SGHKS and YYEKEE (reference sequence). CDR3 length: 18 amino acids. The junction had 19 bases not matched to a gene; V was cut back by 5 bases and J by 6 bases. The CDR3 reads CASRHWPPDRVRAGELFF. In nucleotides, the CDR3 is TGTGCCAGCAGACATTGGCCCCCTGACAGGGTACGCGCCGGGGAGCTGTTTTTT.

This chain connects TRBV2 to TRBJ1-4; TRBD1 matches 9 bases. The V gene's germline CDR1 is SNHLY and CDR2 FYNNEI. The CDR3 spans 14 residues. V trimming: 6 bases; J trimming: 4 bases; junction bases outside the gene matches: 3. Written as DNA, the CDR3 is TGTGCCAGCAGGGCGGACAGGGGTAATGAAAAACTGTTTTTT. This codes for CASRADRGNEKLFF.

The rearrangement uses TRBV5-6 and TRBJ2-7; maybe TRBD1 (7 bases). The CDR3 extends over 17 amino acids. The V gene's germline CDR1 is SGHDT and CDR2 YYEEEE. The V and J ends lost 3 bases and 5 bases respectively, with 24 bases between them. The CDR3 region has the DNA TGTGCCAGCAGCTCCCGTCGCGGGACAGCCCGTGCCCACGAGCAGTACTTC. Protein product: CASSSRRGTARAHEQYF.

The gene calls are TRBV4-1 and TRBJ2-3, with TRBD2 as a possible D gene (6 bases). The V end was cut by 0 bases, the J end by 6 bases, with 16 bases between. The germline V gene encodes CDR1 MGHRA and CDR2 YSYEKL. This CDR3 contains 16 residues. The CDR3 nucleotides read TGCGCCAGCAGCCAAGAGGAGCTGGGAGGCTTGGATACGCAGTATTTT. Its translation: CASSQEELGGLDTQYF.

The rearrangement joins TRBV9 to TRBJ2-3, with a weak D call TRBD2 (7 bases). Germline V gives CDR1 SGDLS, CDR2 YYNGEE. Trimming stripped 4 bases from V and 5 bases from J, with 17 bases between. This CDR3 region has 15 residues. CDR3 sequence: CASSTRDYRVDTQYF. DNA of the CDR3: TGTGCCAGCAGCACCCGGGACTACAGGGTAGATACGCAGTATTTT.

The sample holds a few counts of this clone. This sequence joins TRBV15 and TRBJ1-5; a possible D gene is TRBD1 (5 bases). Germline V gives CDR1 LNHNV, CDR2 YYDKDF (reference sequence). This CDR3 region has 15 residues. Trimming took off 1 base at V and 3 bases at J, with 10 bases between the two ends. The CDR3 region is CATSRVGTYNQPQHF. CDR3 nucleotide sequence: TGTGCCACCAGCAGAGTCGGGACCTACAATCAGCCCCAGCATTTT.

This clone showed up just once. The rearrangement links TRBV4-3 to TRBJ1-3; D not resolved. V lost 1 base and J 0 bases, leaving 10 bases between the germline ends. Germline V gene lookup returns CDR1 LGHNA and CDR2 YSLEER. The CDR3 is 16 amino acids. The CDR3 bases are TGCGCCAGCAGCCAAGGCGCGGTGAGCTCTGGAAACACCATATATTTT. This sequence encodes CASSQGAVSSGNTIYF.

The chain uses TRBV25-1 and TRBJ2-2; D possibly corresponds to TRBD2 (6 bases). There are 15 residues in the CDR3. Germline loops: CDR1 MGHDK, CDR2 SYGVNS. With 6 bases removed from V and 3 bases from J, the gap between germline ends came to 14 bases. CDR3 nucleotide sequence: TGTGCCAGCAGACCTATGGGAGGCGACACCGGGGAGCTGTTTTTT. It translates to CASRPMGGDTGELFF.

The rearrangement joins TRBV28 to TRBJ2-1; D not resolved. Germline CDR1 and CDR2: MDHEN and SYDVKM. Trimming removed 6 bases at V and 11 bases at J, with 14 bases between. CDR3 length equals 12 residues. CDR3 protein: CASSPRTPKQFF. CDR3 DNA: TGTGCCAGCAGCCCGAGGACGCCGAAGCAGTTCTTC. Filled out from reference TRBV28 and TRBJ2-1, the complete variable domain reads DVKVTQSSRYLVKRTGEKVFLECVQDMDHENMFWYRQDPGLGLRLIYFSYDVKMKEKGDIPEGYSVSREKKERFSLILESASTNQTSMYLCASSPRTPKQFFGPGTRLTVL.

This chain joins TRBV19 and TRBJ1-4, with D uncertain. This CDR3 is 15 amino acids long. Trimming shortened V by 3 bases and J by 3 bases, and 11 bases separated the two germline ends. CDR1 and CDR2 (germline): LNHDA, SQIVND (reference sequence). This chain's CDR3 is CASSIGGVSNEKLFF. The CDR3 region has the DNA TGTGCCAGTAGTATCGGTGGAGTGTCTAATGAAAAACTGTTTTTT. Full variable domain (missing parts from reference TRBV19 and TRBJ1-4): DGGITQSPKYLFRKEGQNVTLSCEQNLNHDAMYWYRQDPGQGLRLIYYSQIVNDFQKGDIAEGYSVSREKKESFPLTVTSAQKNPTAFYLCASSIGGVSNEKLFFGSGTQLSVL.